Below, 17 T cell receptor beta chains from the same sample are listed, as sequenced in a study of PD-1 blockade in classical Hodgkin lymphoma. Every single patient, without exception, relapsed after autologous stem cell transplantation, and brentuximab vedotin exposure varied. The assay was immunoSEQ multiplex PCR, and TCRdb's table has in-frame clones only and misses some. The data contain more than 60,000 clones, more than 75% of them singletons. The sequenced sample was peripheral blood mononuclear cells (PBMCs), obtained at baseline. These receptors originate from a human donor with classical Hodgkin lymphoma.

This chain uses TRBV7-2 with TRBJ2-5; the D is unclear. V was trimmed by 2 bases and J by 0 bases, leaving 7 bases between them. Germline-derived CDR1 and CDR2 are SGHTA and FQGNSA. The CDR3 runs 14 residues. The CDR3 spells CASSLWMDQETQYF. The CDR3 DNA follows: TGTGCCAGCAGCTTATGGATGGACCAAGAGACCCAGTACTTC.

The chain has TRBV10-1 and TRBJ2-7; D may be TRBD2 (6 bases). The V gene lost 1 base and the J gene lost 6 bases, with 25 bases spanning the gap. Per the germline V gene, CDR1 is WNHNN and CDR2 is SYGVQD (reference sequence). This CDR3 region has 18 residues. In nucleotides, the CDR3 is TGCGCCAGCAGTGAGTTGGGCAGGGAGGAGGACATTTATATCGAGCAGTACTTC. This gives the protein CASSELGREEDIYIEQYF.

This clone was recorded once. The chain links TRBV7-8 to TRBJ1-6; D not resolved. V was cut by 5 bases and J by 0 bases, with 11 bases left in between. The CDR3 sequence is 16 residues long. In germline, CDR1 is SGHVS, CDR2 FQNEAQ. The CDR3 DNA reads as TGTGCCAGCAGCCCTCAGCCTTTCTCCTATAATTCACCCCTCCACTTT. Amino acids: CASSPQPFSYNSPLHF.

The gene calls are TRBV6-1 and TRBJ2-3; 9 bases map to TRBD2. The CDR3 consists of 13 residues. Trimming took 6 bases from V and 3 from J; bases not matched to a gene: 1. Germline CDR1 and CDR2: MNHNS and SASEGT. CDR3 region: CASRTSGTDTQYF. In DNA form, the CDR3 reads TGTGCCAGCAGGACTAGCGGAACAGATACGCAGTATTTT.

This sequence joins TRBV5-5 and TRBJ2-1; D unclear. The germline CDR1 and CDR2 sequences are SGHKS and YYEKEE (reference sequence). The CDR3 runs to 16 residues. V was cut by 0 bases and J by 5 bases, with 15 bases left in between. CDR3 amino acids: CASSLVVVHGHNEQFF. CDR3 coding DNA: TGTGCCAGCAGCTTGGTCGTAGTACACGGACACAATGAGCAGTTCTTC.

The chain couples TRBV13 to TRBJ2-7; weak D call: TRBD1 (5 bases). The CDR3 totals 14 residues. V shed 5 bases and J shed 4 bases, with 15 bases lying between them. Germline assignment: CDR1 PRHDT and CDR2 FYEKMQ (reference sequence). CDR3 sequence reads: CASSPGKIPYEQYF. The CDR3 DNA reads as TGTGCCAGCAGCCCAGGGAAGATCCCTTACGAGCAGTACTTC.

The chain uses TRBV27 and TRBJ2-2, with a tentative D call TRBD2 (6 bases). The CDR3 covers 16 residues. Germline-derived CDR1 and CDR2 are MNHEY and SMNVEV (reference sequence). The V end was cut by 9 bases, the J end by 0 bases, with 17 bases between. CDR3 loop: CASLTMRGPNTGELFF. Written as DNA, the CDR3 is TGTGCCAGTCTAACTATGCGGGGCCCGAACACCGGGGAGCTGTTTTTT.

This chain joins TRBV15 and TRBJ2-1, with 10 nucleotides matching TRBD2. The CDR3 totals 17 residues. V trimming: 1 base; J trimming: 8 bases; junction bases outside the gene matches: 11. The germline gives CDR1 LNHNV, CDR2 YYDKDF (reference sequence). The CDR3 region has the DNA TGTGCCACCAGCAGAGTTACCCTAGCGGGAGATGTTTATGAGCAGTTCTTC. Its protein is CATSRVTLAGDVYEQFF.

The V call is TRBV19, the J call TRBJ2-5; weak D call: TRBD2 (7 bases). Germline loops: CDR1 LNHDA, CDR2 SQIVND (reference sequence). The CDR3 runs to 14 residues. Trimming left V 3 bases short and J 5 bases short, with 13 bases between. CDR3 amino acids: CASSILGGAETQYF. CDR3 coding DNA: TGTGCCAGTAGTATCCTGGGGGGGGCGGAGACCCAGTACTTC.

This sequence joins TRBV7-9 and TRBJ1-2, with D maybe TRBD1 (5 bases). CDR1 and CDR2 from the germline V gene are SEHNR and FQNEAQ (reference sequence). The CDR3 is 15 amino acids. The V end lost 0 bases, the J end lost 7 bases, and 15 bases lay between the germline ends. The DNA of the CDR3 is TGTGCCAGCAGCTTAGCGTCCAGGGAGGACGCTGGCTACACCTTC. Protein: CASSLASREDAGYTF. The full variable domain, in which reference TRBV7-9 and TRBJ1-2 provide the parts outside the CDR3, is DTGVSQNPRHKITKRGQNVTFRCDPISEHNRLYWYRQTLGQGPEFLTYFQNEAQLEKSRLLSDRFSAERPKGSFSTLEIQRTEQGDSAMYLCASSLASREDAGYTFGSGTRLTVV.

The chain is built from TRBV5-1 and TRBJ2-1; D gene ambiguous. The CDR3 runs 14 residues. Germline V CDR1 and CDR2: SGHRS, YFSETQ. The V gene lost 0 bases and the J gene lost 5 bases, with 9 bases spanning the gap. For the CDR3, the DNA is TGCGCCAGCAGCTTGGCAGCTGGAGACAATGAGCAGTTCTTC. It translates to CASSLAAGDNEQFF. Combining the CDR3 with reference TRBV5-1 and TRBJ2-1 gives the whole variable domain KAGVTQTPRYLIKTRGQQVTLSCSPISGHRSVSWYQQTPGQGLQFLFEYFSETQRNKGNFPGRFSGRQFSNSRSEMNVSTLELGDSALYLCASSLAAGDNEQFFGPGTRLTVL.

The chain carries TRBV5-1 and TRBJ2-1; 10 bases line up with TRBD1. Germline CDR1 reads SGHRS; CDR2 reads YFSETQ. J gave up 8 bases and V 5 bases, and 4 bases lay outside the gene matches. The CDR3 runs to 13 residues. CDR3 in amino acids: CASRTGTGDEQFF. CDR3 nucleotides: TGCGCCAGCAGGACCGGGACAGGGGATGAGCAGTTCTTC.

The chain uses TRBV5-8 and TRBJ2-3; 8 bases match TRBD2. The junction had 8 bases not matched to a gene; V was cut back by 3 bases and J by 2 bases. Germline V CDR1 and CDR2: SGHTS, YDEGEE. The CDR3 contains 16 residues. In DNA form, the CDR3 reads TGTGCCAGCAGCTCCCGGCTAGCGGGCTACACAGATACGCAGTATTTT. Its translation is CASSSRLAGYTDTQYF. Full variable domain (rest looked up from reference TRBV5-8 and TRBJ2-3): EAGVTQSPTHLIKTRGQQATLRCSPISGHTSVYWYQQALGLGLQFLLWYDEGEERNRGNFPPRFSGRQFPNYSSELNVNALELEDSALYLCASSSRLAGYTDTQYFGPGTRLTVL.

The J gene is TRBJ1-3, the V gene TRBV23-1; the D gene is possibly TRBD1 (5 bases). TRBV23-1 is an open reading frame whose function is uncertain. This CDR3 region has 12 residues. V was trimmed by 8 bases and J by 6 bases, leaving 11 bases between them. CDR3 coding DNA: TGCGCCAGCCCCCTACAGGAAAACACCATATATTTT. Translated, it gives CASPLQENTIYF.

The genes are TRBV2 and TRBJ2-3; TRBD2 aligns across 10 bases. Losses at the gene ends were 6 bases for V and 1 base for J; bases not matched to a gene: 4. Germline CDR1 and CDR2: SNHLY and FYNNEI. The CDR3 sequence is 15 residues long. The CDR3 reads CASRIGLAGTDTQYF. CDR3 coding DNA: TGTGCCAGCAGGATCGGACTAGCGGGCACAGATACGCAGTATTTT. The variable domain in full, completed from reference TRBV2 and TRBJ2-3, reads EPEVTQTPSHQVTQMGQEVILRCVPISNHLYFYWYRQILGQKVEFLVSFYNNEISEKSEIFDDQFSVERPDGSNFTLKIRSTKLEDSAMYFCASRIGLAGTDTQYFGPGTRLTVL.

The rearrangement links TRBV28 to TRBJ2-3, with D possibly matching TRBD2 (6 bases). This CDR3 is built from 16 residues. V was cut by 7 bases and J by 0 bases, with 17 bases left in between. Germline V gives CDR1 MDHEN, CDR2 SYDVKM. The CDR3 DNA is TGTGCCAGCATCCCCATGCGGGGCGGGAGCACAGATACGCAGTATTTT. This encodes CASIPMRGGSTDTQYF.

The chain employs TRBV7-3 and TRBJ2-2; D not certain. Trimming took 5 bases from V and 3 from J, leaving 10 bases between them. There are 14 residues in the CDR3. Germline V gives CDR1 SGHTA, CDR2 FQGTGA. CDR3 region: CASSILGDTGELFF. DNA of the CDR3: TGTGCCAGCAGCATACTTGGGGACACCGGGGAGCTGTTTTTT.